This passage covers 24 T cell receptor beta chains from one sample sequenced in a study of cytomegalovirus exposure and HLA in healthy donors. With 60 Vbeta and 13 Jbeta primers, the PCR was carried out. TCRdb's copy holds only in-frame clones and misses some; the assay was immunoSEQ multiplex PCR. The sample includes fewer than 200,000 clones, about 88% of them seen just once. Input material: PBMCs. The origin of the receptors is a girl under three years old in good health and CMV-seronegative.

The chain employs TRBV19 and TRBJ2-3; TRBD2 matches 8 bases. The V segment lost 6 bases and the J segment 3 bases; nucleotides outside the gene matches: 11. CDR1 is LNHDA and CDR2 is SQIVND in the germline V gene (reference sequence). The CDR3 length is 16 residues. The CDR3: CASSQTHGTRTDTQYF. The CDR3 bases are TGTGCCAGTAGCCAAACCCACGGGACTAGAACAGATACGCAGTATTTT. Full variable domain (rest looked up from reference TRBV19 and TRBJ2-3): DGGITQSPKYLFRKEGQNVTLSCEQNLNHDAMYWYRQDPGQGLRLIYYSQIVNDFQKGDIAEGYSVSREKKESFPLTVTSAQKNPTAFYLCASSQTHGTRTDTQYFGPGTRLTVL.

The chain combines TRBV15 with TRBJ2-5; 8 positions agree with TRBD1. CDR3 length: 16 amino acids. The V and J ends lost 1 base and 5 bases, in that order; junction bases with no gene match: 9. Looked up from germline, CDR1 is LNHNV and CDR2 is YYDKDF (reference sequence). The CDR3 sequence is CATSRGGGRGQETQYF. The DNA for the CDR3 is TGTGCCACCAGCAGAGGAGGCGGCAGGGGGCAGGAGACCCAGTACTTC.

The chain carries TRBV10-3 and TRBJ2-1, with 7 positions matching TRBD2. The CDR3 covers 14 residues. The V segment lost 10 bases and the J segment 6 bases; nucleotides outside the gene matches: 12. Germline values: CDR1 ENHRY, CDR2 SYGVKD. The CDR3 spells CATARAGNFNEQFF. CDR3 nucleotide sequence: TGTGCCACGGCGCGAGCGGGAAATTTCAATGAGCAGTTCTTC.

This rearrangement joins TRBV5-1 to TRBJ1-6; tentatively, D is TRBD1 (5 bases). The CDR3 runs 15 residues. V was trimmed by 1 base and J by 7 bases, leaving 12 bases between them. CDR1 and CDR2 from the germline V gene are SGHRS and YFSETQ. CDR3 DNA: TGCGCCAGCAGCTTGCTGGGCAGGGCCAATTCACCCCTCCACTTT. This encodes CASSLLGRANSPLHF.

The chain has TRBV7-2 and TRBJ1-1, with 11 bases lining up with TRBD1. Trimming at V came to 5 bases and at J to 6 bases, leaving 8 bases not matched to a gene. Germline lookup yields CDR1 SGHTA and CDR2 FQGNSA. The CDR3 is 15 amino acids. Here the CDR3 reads CASSKDRGRFSEAFF. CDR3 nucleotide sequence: TGTGCCAGCAGCAAGGACAGGGGGCGCTTCTCTGAAGCTTTCTTT.

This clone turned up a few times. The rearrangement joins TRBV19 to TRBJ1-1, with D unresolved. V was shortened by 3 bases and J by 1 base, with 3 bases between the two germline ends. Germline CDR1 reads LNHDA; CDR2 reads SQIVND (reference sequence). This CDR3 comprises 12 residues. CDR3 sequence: CASSMRNTEAFF. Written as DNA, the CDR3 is TGTGCCAGTAGTATGCGGAACACTGAAGCTTTCTTT.

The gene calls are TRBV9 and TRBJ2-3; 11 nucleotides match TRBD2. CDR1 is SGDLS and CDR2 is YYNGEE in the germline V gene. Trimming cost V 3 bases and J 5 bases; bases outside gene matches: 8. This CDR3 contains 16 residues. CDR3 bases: TGTGCCAGCAGCGAAGAGGGGCTAGCGGGAGGAGATACGCAGTATTTT. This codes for CASSEEGLAGGDTQYF.

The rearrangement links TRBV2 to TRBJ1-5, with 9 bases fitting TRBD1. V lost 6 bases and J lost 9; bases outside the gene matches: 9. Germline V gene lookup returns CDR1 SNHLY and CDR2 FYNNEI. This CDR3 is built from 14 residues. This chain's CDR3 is CASRHRGRDSPQHF. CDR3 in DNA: TGTGCCAGCAGACACAGGGGGCGCGACTCGCCCCAGCATTTT.

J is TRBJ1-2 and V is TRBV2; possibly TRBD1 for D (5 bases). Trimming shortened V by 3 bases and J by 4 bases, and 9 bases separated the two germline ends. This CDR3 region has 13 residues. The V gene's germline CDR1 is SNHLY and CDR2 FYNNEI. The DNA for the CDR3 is TGTGCCAGCAGTGAGGAGGGACCCTATGGCTACACCTTC. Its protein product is CASSEEGPYGYTF.

CDR3 residues: CASSQAYSPWGGTEAFF. The CDR3 nucleotides read TGCGCCAGCAGCCAAGCATACTCCCCCTGGGGCGGCACTGAAGCTTTCTTT. This chain links TRBV4-3 with TRBJ1-1; tentatively, D is TRBD1 (5 bases). V was trimmed by 1 base and J by 4 bases, leaving 19 bases between them. The germline CDR1 and CDR2 sequences are LGHNA and YSLEER. The CDR3 sequence is 17 residues long.

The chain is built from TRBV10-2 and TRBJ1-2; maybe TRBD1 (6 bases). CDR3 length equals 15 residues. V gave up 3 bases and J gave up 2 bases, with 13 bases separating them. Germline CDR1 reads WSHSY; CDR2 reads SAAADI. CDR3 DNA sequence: TGCGCCAGCAGTGATAATATGGGGGCGAACTATGGCTACACCTTC. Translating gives CASSDNMGANYGYTF.

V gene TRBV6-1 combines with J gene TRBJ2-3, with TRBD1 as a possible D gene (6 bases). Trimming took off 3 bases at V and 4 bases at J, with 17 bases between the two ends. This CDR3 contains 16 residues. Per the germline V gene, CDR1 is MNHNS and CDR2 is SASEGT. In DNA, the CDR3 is TGTGCCAGCAGTGAGGGTTCCGCGACAGGTTCAGATACGCAGTATTTT. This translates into CASSEGSATGSDTQYF.

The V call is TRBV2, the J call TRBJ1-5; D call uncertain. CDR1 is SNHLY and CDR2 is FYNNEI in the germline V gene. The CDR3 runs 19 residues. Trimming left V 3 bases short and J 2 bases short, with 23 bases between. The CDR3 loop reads CASSDSGTGIAGGNQPQHF. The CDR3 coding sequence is TGTGCCAGCAGTGATAGCGGTACGGGCATTGCTGGAGGCAATCAGCCCCAGCATTTT.

CDR3 DNA sequence: TGCGCCAGCAGCTTGGTGCCAGGGGAGACCCAGTACTTC. Amino acids: CASSLVPGETQYF. The chain couples TRBV5-1 to TRBJ2-5, with D perhaps TRBD1 (5 bases). V gave up 0 bases and J gave up 5 bases, with 8 bases separating them. The CDR3 length is 13 residues. Germline V gene sequence: CDR1 SGHRS, CDR2 YFSETQ.

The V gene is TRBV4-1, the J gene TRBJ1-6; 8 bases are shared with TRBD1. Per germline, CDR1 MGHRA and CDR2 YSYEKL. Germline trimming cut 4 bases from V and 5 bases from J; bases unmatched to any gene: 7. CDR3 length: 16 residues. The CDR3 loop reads CASSRTGGNNNSPLHF. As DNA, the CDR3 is TGCGCCAGCAGCCGTACAGGGGGTAATAATAATTCACCCCTCCACTTT.

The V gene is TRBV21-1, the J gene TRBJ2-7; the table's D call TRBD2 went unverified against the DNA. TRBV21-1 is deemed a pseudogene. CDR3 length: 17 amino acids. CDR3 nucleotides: TGTGCCAGCAGCAACGTAGCGGGAACCCCCCCTTCTTACGAGCAGTACTTC. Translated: CASSNVAGTPPSYEQYF.

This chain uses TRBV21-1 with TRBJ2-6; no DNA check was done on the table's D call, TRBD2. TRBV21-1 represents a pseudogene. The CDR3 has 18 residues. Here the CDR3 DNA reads TGTGCCAGCAGCGTACCCGGGACTATCCCATCTGGGGCCAACGTCCTGACTTTC. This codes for CASSVPGTIPSGANVLTF.

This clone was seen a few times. The CDR3 reads CASRQGNTEAFF. CDR3 coding DNA: TGTGCCAGCAGGCAGGGGAACACTGAAGCTTTCTTT. The chain is built from TRBV6-1 and TRBJ1-1; D possibly corresponds to TRBD1 (5 bases). V was cut by 6 bases and J by 1 base, with 6 bases left in between. Germline assignment: CDR1 MNHNS and CDR2 SASEGT. This CDR3 has 12 amino acids.

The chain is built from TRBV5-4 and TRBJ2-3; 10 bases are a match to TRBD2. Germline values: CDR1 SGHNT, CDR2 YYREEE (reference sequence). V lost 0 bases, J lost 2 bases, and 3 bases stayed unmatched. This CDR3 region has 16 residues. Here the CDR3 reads CASSLVLAGATDTQYF. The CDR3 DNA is TGTGCCAGCAGCTTGGTGCTAGCGGGGGCCACAGATACGCAGTATTTT. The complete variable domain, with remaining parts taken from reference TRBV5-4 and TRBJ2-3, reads ETGVTQSPTHLIKTRGQQVTLRCSSQSGHNTVSWYQQALGQGPQFIFQYYREEENGRGNFPPRFSGLQFPNYSSELNVNALELDDSALYLCASSLVLAGATDTQYFGPGTRLTVL.

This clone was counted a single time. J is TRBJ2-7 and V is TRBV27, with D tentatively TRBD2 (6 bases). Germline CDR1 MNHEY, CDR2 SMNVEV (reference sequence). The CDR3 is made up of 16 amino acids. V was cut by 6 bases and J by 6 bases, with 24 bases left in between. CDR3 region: CASSPGGVSLLGEQYF. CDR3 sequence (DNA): TGTGCCAGCAGCCCAGGCGGGGTGTCCTTACTGGGCGAGCAGTACTTC.

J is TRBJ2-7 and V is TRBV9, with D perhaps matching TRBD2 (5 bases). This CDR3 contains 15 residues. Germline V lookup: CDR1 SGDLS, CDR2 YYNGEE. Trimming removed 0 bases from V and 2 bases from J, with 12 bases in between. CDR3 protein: CASSVGASSAYEQYF. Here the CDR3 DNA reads TGTGCCAGCAGCGTAGGGGCTAGCAGTGCCTACGAGCAGTACTTC.

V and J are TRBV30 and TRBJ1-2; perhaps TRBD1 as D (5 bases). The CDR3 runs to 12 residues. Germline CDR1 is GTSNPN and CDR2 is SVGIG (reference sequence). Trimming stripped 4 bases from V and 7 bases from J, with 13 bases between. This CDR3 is CAWTEVGAGYTF. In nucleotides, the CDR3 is TGTGCCTGGACCGAAGTAGGGGCTGGCTACACCTTC.

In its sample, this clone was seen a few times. The CDR3 DNA follows: TGCGCCAGCAGCTTGGACAGGAATTACAATGAGCAGTTCTTC. Translation: CASSLDRNYNEQFF. This chain links TRBV5-1 with TRBJ2-1, with D possibly matching TRBD1 (5 bases). Trimming stripped 0 bases from V and 4 bases from J, with 8 bases between. The CDR3 totals 14 residues. The germline V gene encodes CDR1 SGHRS and CDR2 YFSETQ.

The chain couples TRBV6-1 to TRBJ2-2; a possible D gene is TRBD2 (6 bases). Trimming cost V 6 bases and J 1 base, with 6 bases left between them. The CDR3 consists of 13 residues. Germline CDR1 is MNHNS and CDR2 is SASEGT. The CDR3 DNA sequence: TGTGCCAGCAGGGGACTGAACACCGGGGAGCTGTTTTTT. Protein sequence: CASRGLNTGELFF.